This T cell receptor beta chain was captured in a study of cytomegalovirus exposure and HLA in healthy donors. Study results and limitations: Analysis was carried out at a later point, and it linked a missense DCLRE1C variant to TCR beta V- and J-gene trimming.

After removal of 1 base from V and 4 bases from J, the junction contained 14 bases not matched to a gene. CDR3 size: 18 residues. Germline V CDR1 and CDR2: GTSNPN, SVGIG (reference sequence). In this sample, this clone turned up once. Its antigen is unknown. PCR employed 60 Vbeta and 13 Jbeta primers. Libraries were prepared by immunoSEQ multiplex PCR; TCRdb keeps only in-frame clonotypes and omits some of them. This sample has about 180,000 clones, with 75% found just once. Sequencing was performed on PBMCs. This sequence was found in a male donor in good health and CMV-seronegative. J is TRBJ1-1 and V is TRBV30; TRBD1 aligns across 11 bases. CDR3 protein: CAWSGGRFWGTGGTEAFF. The CDR3 DNA reads TGTGCCTGGAGTGGGGGACGTTTCTGGGGGACAGGGGGCACTGAAGCTTTCTTT.